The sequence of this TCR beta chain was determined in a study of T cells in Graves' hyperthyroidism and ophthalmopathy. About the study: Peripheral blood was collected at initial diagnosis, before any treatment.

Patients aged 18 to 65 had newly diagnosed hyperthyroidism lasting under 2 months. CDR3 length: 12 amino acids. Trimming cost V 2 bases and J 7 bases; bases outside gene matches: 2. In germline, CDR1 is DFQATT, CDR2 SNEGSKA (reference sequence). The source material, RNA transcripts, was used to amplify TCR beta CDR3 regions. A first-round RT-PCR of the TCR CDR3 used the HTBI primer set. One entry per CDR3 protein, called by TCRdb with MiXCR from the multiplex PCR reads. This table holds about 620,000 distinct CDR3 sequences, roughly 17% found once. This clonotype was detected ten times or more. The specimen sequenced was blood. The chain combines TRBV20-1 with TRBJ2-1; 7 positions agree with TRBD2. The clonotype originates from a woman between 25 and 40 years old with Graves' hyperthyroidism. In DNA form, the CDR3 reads TGCAGTGCTAGACTAGCGGAGAATGAGCAGTTCTTC. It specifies CSARLAENEQFF.